A single sample gave rise to the 29 T cell receptor beta chains below, sequenced in a study of blood T cells in healthy people across ages. The second PCR ran about 6 to 12 cycles with a sample-barcoded 5' primer and J-beta primers. TCRdb processed the 5' RACE reads anew with MiXCR; each CDR3 protein has one entry. The table has 1.5 million or so distinct CDR3 sequences, around two fifths seen once. Specimen: blood. The receptors stem from a woman aged 18-29 years in good health.

The V call is TRBV20-1, the J call TRBJ2-5; TRBD1 matches 10 bases. The DNA end is more similar to TRBJ2-7, so the J call may be wrong. This CDR3 comprises 13 residues. Per the germline V gene, CDR1 is DFQATT and CDR2 is SNEGSKA (reference sequence). CDR3 sequence reads: CSAHGQGVDEQYF. In nucleotides, the CDR3 is TGCAGCGCCCACGGACAGGGGGTAGACGAGCAGTACTTC.

This rearrangement joins TRBV29-1 to TRBJ2-7; TRBD1 agrees at 10 bases. CDR1 SQVTM and CDR2 ANQGSEA come from the germline V gene. V shed 4 bases, J shed 7 bases, and the junction held 13 bases outside the gene matches. This CDR3 spans 15 amino acids. The CDR3, as DNA: TGCAGCGTTGCTAATATGGGACAGGGGTCAGGGGAGCAGTACTTC. This gives the protein CSVANMGQGSGEQYF.

This clonotype has only a few counts. The chain has TRBV29-1 and TRBJ2-7; TRBD2 might be the D (5 bases). CDR1 is SQVTM and CDR2 is ANQGSEA in the germline V gene. The CDR3 extends over 13 amino acids. The V end lost 4 bases, the J end lost 3 bases, and 13 bases lay between the germline ends. For the CDR3, the DNA is TGCAGCGTTGCACCCGGGAAATTCTACGAGCAGTACTTC. Translation: CSVAPGKFYEQYF.

This clonotype was found a few times. The CDR3, as DNA: TGCAGCGTTGAAGGCGCAGCTCGCTCCTACAATGAGCAGTTCTTC. Its translation is CSVEGAARSYNEQFF. The J gene is TRBJ2-1, the V gene TRBV29-1; D remains ambiguous. CDR1 is SQVTM and CDR2 is ANQGSEA in the germline V gene. The CDR3 is 15 amino acids. The V end was cut by 1 base, the J end by 0 bases, with 10 bases between.

The V gene is TRBV5-1, the J gene TRBJ2-1; 8 nucleotides match TRBD1. The J call may be mistaken, given a closer DNA end match to TRBJ2-7. The CDR3 loop spans 16 amino acids. Germline V CDR1 and CDR2: SGHRS, YFSETQ. CDR3 sequence: CASNWSGTGSYNEQYF. The DNA for the CDR3 is TGCGCCAGCAACTGGTCCGGGACAGGTTCCTACAATGAGCAGTACTTC.

The chain combines TRBV30 with TRBJ2-1; TRBD2 might be the D (6 bases). Germline V gene data show CDR1 as GTSNPN and CDR2 as SVGIG (reference sequence). V was cut by 5 bases and J by 9 bases, with 8 bases left in between. CDR3 size: 10 residues. The CDR3 nucleotides are TGTGCCTGGTCGCGGGGTGAGCAGTTCTTC. Translation gives CAWSRGEQFF.

The V gene is TRBV28, the J gene TRBJ2-7; the D gene is possibly TRBD2 (6 bases). Near its end, the DNA agrees better with TRBJ2-5, so the J call may be wrong. The CDR3 has 14 residues. Germline lookup yields CDR1 MDHEN and CDR2 SYDVKM. CDR3 amino acids: CASSWGDSRKTQYF. CDR3 bases: TGTGCCAGCAGTTGGGGGGATTCGCGGAAGACCCAGTACTTC.

This clonotype was found a few times. This chain connects TRBV9 to TRBJ2-1; 9 bases fit TRBD2. Germline lookup yields CDR1 SGDLS and CDR2 YYNGEE. V shed 3 bases, J shed 6 bases, and the junction held 10 bases outside the gene matches. The CDR3 has 16 amino acids. The CDR3 is CASSAIAGVGPNEQFF. Written as DNA, the CDR3 is TGTGCCAGCAGCGCAATAGCGGGAGTGGGTCCCAATGAGCAGTTCTTC.

This chain joins TRBV27 and TRBJ1-5; no clear D gene. The CDR3 is made up of 14 amino acids. Germline V gene data show CDR1 as MNHEY and CDR2 as SMNVEV (reference sequence). Trimming removed 6 bases from V and 7 bases from J, with 16 bases in between. The DNA of the CDR3 is TGTGCCAGCAGACTCCTCGGAGGGCACCAGCCCCAGCATTTT. Its translation is CASRLLGGHQPQHF.

The rearrangement joins TRBV29-1 to TRBJ1-1; TRBD1 might be the D (5 bases). The length of the CDR3 is 10 residues. Trimming took 4 bases from V and 7 from J, leaving 7 bases between them. The V gene's germline CDR1 is SQVTM and CDR2 ANQGSEA. The DNA for the CDR3 is TGCAGCGTTGGGGACTATGAAGCTTTCTTT. It yields the protein CSVGDYEAFF. The full variable domain, completed using reference TRBV29-1 and TRBJ1-1, is SAVISQKPSRDICQRGTSLTIQCQVDSQVTMMFWYRQQPGQSLTLIATANQGSEATYESGFVIDKFPISRPNLTFSTLTVSNMSPEDSSIYLCSVGDYEAFFGQGTRLTVV.

This chain joins TRBV6-5 and TRBJ2-2, with D possibly matching TRBD2 (6 bases). Between the trimmed V and J ends, which lost 0 bases and 2 bases, there was a span of 7 bases. The CDR3 covers 15 residues. CDR1 and CDR2 from the germline V gene are MNHEY and SVGAGI. The CDR3 loop is CASSYSGTNTGELFF. The CDR3 DNA sequence: TGTGCCAGCAGTTACTCGGGGACTAACACCGGGGAGCTGTTTTTT.

This clonotype was detected only a few times. V gene TRBV6-5 combines with J gene TRBJ2-1, with D perhaps TRBD2 (5 bases). Germline CDR1 MNHEY, CDR2 SVGAGI. Deletions cut 2 bases from V and 6 bases from J, with 14 bases between. The length of the CDR3 is 15 residues. Here the CDR3 DNA reads TGTGCCAGCAGTTACCGGACGGGTAGCGTCAATGAGCAGTTCTTC. Translated: CASSYRTGSVNEQFF.

This clonotype showed up just a few times. J is TRBJ2-5 and V is TRBV20-1; D not certain. V lost 5 bases and J 5 bases, leaving 18 bases between the germline ends. Germline assignment: CDR1 DFQATT and CDR2 SNEGSKA (reference sequence). The CDR3 length is 14 residues. CDR3 in amino acids: CSARGFVSRETQYF. CDR3 DNA: TGCAGTGCTCGTGGTTTTGTGAGTCGGGAGACCCAGTACTTC.

This sequence joins TRBV7-3 and TRBJ2-2; a weak D match, TRBD1 (5 bases). Germline V lookup: CDR1 SGHTA, CDR2 FQGTGA. CDR3 size: 14 residues. The V and J ends lost 2 bases and 6 bases respectively, with 10 bases between them. The CDR3, as DNA: TGTGCCAGCAGCTTACAGGGATTCGCCGGGGAGCTGTTTTTT. It codes for CASSLQGFAGELFF.

The V call is TRBV29-1, the J call TRBJ2-1; 10 bases fit TRBD2. The CDR3 has 15 residues. Germline-derived CDR1 and CDR2 are SQVTM and ANQGSEA. Trimming took 3 bases from V and 3 from J; bases not matched to a gene: 5. This CDR3 is CSVEPLAGVYNEQFF. CDR3 coding DNA: TGCAGCGTTGAGCCCCTAGCGGGGGTCTACAATGAGCAGTTCTTC.

This clonotype was picked up many times. The J gene is TRBJ1-5, the V gene TRBV20-1; possibly TRBD1 for D (5 bases). Germline V gene sequence: CDR1 DFQATT, CDR2 SNEGSKA (reference sequence). The CDR3 runs to 14 residues. V was clipped by 3 bases and J by 5 bases, with 14 bases between them. The CDR3 is CSARPPGLDQPQHF. CDR3 in DNA: TGCAGTGCTAGGCCTCCAGGGCTTGATCAGCCCCAGCATTTT.

The chain couples TRBV28 to TRBJ1-2, with D possibly being TRBD1 (5 bases). The germline gives CDR1 MDHEN, CDR2 SYDVKM. V dropped 6 bases and J dropped 7 bases, with 21 bases sitting between them. There are 15 residues in the CDR3. The chain's CDR3 is CASSQLGVGPRGYTF. The DNA for the CDR3 is TGTGCCAGCAGCCAACTTGGGGTGGGACCCCGTGGCTACACCTTC.

This clonotype was seen a few times. CDR3 sequence reads: CSARDNRANQPQHF. The DNA for the CDR3 is TGCAGTGCTAGAGATAACAGGGCCAATCAGCCCCAGCATTTT. This chain uses TRBV20-1 with TRBJ1-5; tentative D call: TRBD1 (6 bases). The CDR3 contains 14 residues. Per the germline V gene, CDR1 is DFQATT and CDR2 is SNEGSKA (reference sequence). Between the trimmed V and J ends, which lost 0 bases and 3 bases, there was a span of 9 bases.

This chain uses TRBV5-1 with TRBJ1-1; D possibly corresponds to TRBD1 (5 bases). Germline loops: CDR1 SGHRS, CDR2 YFSETQ. The CDR3 extends over 14 amino acids. Trimming took 0 bases from V and 6 from J, leaving 12 bases between them. CDR3 region: CASSLVSEGAEAFF. The CDR3 nucleotides read TGCGCCAGCAGCTTGGTTTCCGAAGGGGCTGAAGCTTTCTTT.

This clonotype appeared a few times. The J gene is TRBJ1-4, the V gene TRBV11-2; maybe TRBD1 (6 bases). Germline V lookup: CDR1 SGHAT, CDR2 FQNNGV. The length of the CDR3 is 15 residues. V was trimmed by 5 bases and J by 2 bases, leaving 12 bases between them. The CDR3 DNA is TGTGCCAGCAGCCATGGAGACAGGACTAATGAAAAACTGTTTTTT. Its translation: CASSHGDRTNEKLFF. Full variable domain (outside the CDR3, taken from reference TRBV11-2 and TRBJ1-4): EAGVAQSPRYKIIEKRQSVAFWCNPISGHATLYWYQQILGQGPKLLIQFQNNGVVDDSQLPKDRFSAERLKGVDSTLKIQPAKLEDSAVYLCASSHGDRTNEKLFFGSGTQLSVL.

This clonotype was seen a handful of times. The chain employs TRBV2 and TRBJ1-2, with a weak D call TRBD1 (5 bases). V lost 3 bases to trimming and J lost 3 bases, with 8 bases between them. Germline CDR1 is SNHLY and CDR2 is FYNNEI. The CDR3 totals 13 residues. CDR3 loop: CASSDWGDYGYTF. CDR3 nucleotides: TGTGCCAGCAGTGATTGGGGGGACTATGGCTACACCTTC.

In regard to this clonotype: A much larger clone differs from this one at a single base, so this may be a read error. This rearrangement joins TRBV10-3 to TRBJ2-2; no clear D. Germline values: CDR1 ENHRY, CDR2 SYGVKD. This CDR3 region has 11 residues. V lost 10 bases, J lost 1 base, and 4 bases lay in between. The chain's CDR3 is CATRNTGELFF. The CDR3, as DNA: TGTGCCACCCGGAACACCGGGGAGCTGTTTTTT.

The chain joins TRBV3-1 to TRBJ2-7, with D possibly matching TRBD2 (6 bases). CDR1 is LGHDT, CDR2 YNNKEL, per germline (reference sequence). CDR3 size: 13 residues. The V end was cut by 1 base, the J end by 6 bases, with 10 bases between. The DNA of the CDR3 is TGTGCCAGCAGCCAAGGCCGCGGGGTCGAGCAGTACTTC. Its protein is CASSQGRGVEQYF.

This clonotype was detected a few times. The CDR3 nucleotides read TGTGCCAGCAGCTTTCCCTCCGACAGCGTCCAAGAGACCCAGTTCTTC. This gives the protein CASSFPSDSVQETQFF. The rearrangement uses TRBV7-9 and TRBJ2-5, with a tentative D call TRBD1 (5 bases). The DNA matches TRBJ2-1 better at its end, which makes the J call doubtful. The CDR3 covers 16 residues. From germline, CDR1 is SEHNR and CDR2 FQNEAQ (reference sequence).

The chain combines TRBV6-5 with TRBJ1-3; D ambiguous. The germline gives CDR1 MNHEY, CDR2 SVGAGI. This CDR3 spans 17 amino acids. V lost 2 bases, J lost 5 bases, and 19 bases lay in between. The CDR3 nucleotides read TGTGCCAGCAGTTACCCTCACCTTATGGCAGGCAGAAACACCATATATTTT. Protein product: CASSYPHLMAGRNTIYF.

This clonotype was seen a few times. The chain combines TRBV14 with TRBJ2-7, with D hard to call. From germline, CDR1 is SGHDN and CDR2 FVKESK. V gave up 1 base and J gave up 2 bases, with 9 bases separating them. The CDR3 consists of 14 residues. The CDR3 sequence: CASSQGPVPYEQYF. The CDR3 coding sequence is TGTGCCAGCAGCCAAGGCCCAGTCCCCTACGAGCAGTACTTC.

This clonotype was detected only a few times. The V and J genes are TRBV10-3 and TRBJ2-1; tentative D call: TRBD2 (5 bases). The CDR3 runs to 16 residues. Germline V gene data show CDR1 as ENHRY and CDR2 as SYGVKD. V was trimmed by 1 base and J by 8 bases, leaving 18 bases between them. CDR3 loop: CAISEFQWEKFDEQFF. The DNA of the CDR3 is TGTGCCATCAGTGAGTTTCAGTGGGAGAAGTTCGATGAGCAGTTCTTC.

This clonotype was counted between two and nine times. V usage is TRBV7-2 and J usage is TRBJ2-5; 16 bases match TRBD2. V trimming: 1 base; J trimming: 2 bases; junction bases outside the gene matches: 7. CDR3 size: 19 residues. From germline, CDR1 is SGHTA and CDR2 FQGNSA. CDR3 DNA: TGTGCCAGCAGCTTAGATTGGGGACTAGCGGGGGGGGTACAAGAGACCCAGTACTTC. Encoded protein: CASSLDWGLAGGVQETQYF.

In this sample, this clonotype turned up a few times. The chain recombines TRBV7-9 with TRBJ2-5; 12 bases line up with TRBD2. V lost 1 base to trimming and J lost 2 bases; unmatched junction nucleotides: 8. In germline, CDR1 is SEHNR, CDR2 FQNEAQ (reference sequence). CDR3 length: 18 residues. The CDR3 nucleotides read TGTGCCAGCAGCTTAGGAACTAGCGGGGGGCGTTCTCAAGAGACCCAGTACTTC. It is translated as CASSLGTSGGRSQETQYF.